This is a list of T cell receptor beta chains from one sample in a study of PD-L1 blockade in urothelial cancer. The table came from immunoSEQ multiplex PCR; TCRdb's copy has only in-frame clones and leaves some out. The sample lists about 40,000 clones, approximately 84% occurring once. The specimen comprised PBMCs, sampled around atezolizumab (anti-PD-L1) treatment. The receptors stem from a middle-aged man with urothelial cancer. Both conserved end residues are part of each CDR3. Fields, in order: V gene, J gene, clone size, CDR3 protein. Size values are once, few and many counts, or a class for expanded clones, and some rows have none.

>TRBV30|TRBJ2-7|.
CAWGVGSPSYEQYF
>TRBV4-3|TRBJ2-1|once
CASSQGRTSNNEQFF
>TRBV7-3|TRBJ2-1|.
CASSTGGGGSEQFF
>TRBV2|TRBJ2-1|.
CASNLGQGIF
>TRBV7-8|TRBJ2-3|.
CASSFVAGAGGSTDTQYF
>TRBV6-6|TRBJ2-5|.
CASSFRETQYF
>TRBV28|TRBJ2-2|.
CASSRGGRNTGELFF
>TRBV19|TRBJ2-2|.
CASRIQGPGELFF
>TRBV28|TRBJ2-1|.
CASSSHSTSRGQFF
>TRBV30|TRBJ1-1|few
CAWSGSRLTGEAFF